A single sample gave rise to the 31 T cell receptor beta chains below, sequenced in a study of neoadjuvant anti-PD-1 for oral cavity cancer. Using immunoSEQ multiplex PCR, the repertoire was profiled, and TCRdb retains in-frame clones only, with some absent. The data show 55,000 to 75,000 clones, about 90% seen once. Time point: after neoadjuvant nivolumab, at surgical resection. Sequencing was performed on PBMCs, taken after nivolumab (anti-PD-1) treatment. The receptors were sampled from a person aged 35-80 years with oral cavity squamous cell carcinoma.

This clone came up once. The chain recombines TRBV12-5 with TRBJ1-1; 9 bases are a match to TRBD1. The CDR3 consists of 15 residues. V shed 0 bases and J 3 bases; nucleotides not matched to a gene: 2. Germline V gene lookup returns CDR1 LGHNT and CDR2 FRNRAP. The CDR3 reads CASGLVQGAYTEAFF. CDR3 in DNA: TGTGCTAGTGGTTTGGTACAGGGGGCATACACTGAAGCTTTCTTT.

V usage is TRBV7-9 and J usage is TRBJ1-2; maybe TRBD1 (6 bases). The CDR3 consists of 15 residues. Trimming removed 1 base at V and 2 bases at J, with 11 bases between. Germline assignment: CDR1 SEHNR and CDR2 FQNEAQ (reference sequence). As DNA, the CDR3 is TGTGCCAGCAGCTTAGGGACAGCGGGGAACTATGGCTACACCTTC. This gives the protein CASSLGTAGNYGYTF. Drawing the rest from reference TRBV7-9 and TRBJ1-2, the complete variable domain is DTGVSQNPRHKITKRGQNVTFRCDPISEHNRLYWYRQTLGQGPEFLTYFQNEAQLEKSRLLSDRFSAERPKGSFSTLEIQRTEQGDSAMYLCASSLGTAGNYGYTFGSGTRLTVV.

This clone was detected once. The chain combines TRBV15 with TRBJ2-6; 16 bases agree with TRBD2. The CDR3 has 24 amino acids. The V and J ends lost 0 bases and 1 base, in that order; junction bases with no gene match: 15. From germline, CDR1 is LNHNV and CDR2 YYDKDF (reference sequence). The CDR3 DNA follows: TGTGCCACCAGCAGAGAACTCGCATTACCGGGACTAGCGGGAGGGCCATCTGGGGCCAACGTCCTGACTTTC. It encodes CATSRELALPGLAGGPSGANVLTF.

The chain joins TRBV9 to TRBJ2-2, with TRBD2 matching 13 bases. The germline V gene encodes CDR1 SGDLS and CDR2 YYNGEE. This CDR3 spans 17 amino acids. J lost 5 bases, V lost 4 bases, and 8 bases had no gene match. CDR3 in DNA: TGTGCCAGCAGCCCCCGCCTGGGACTAGCGGGGACCGGGGAGCTGTTTTTT. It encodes CASSPRLGLAGTGELFF.

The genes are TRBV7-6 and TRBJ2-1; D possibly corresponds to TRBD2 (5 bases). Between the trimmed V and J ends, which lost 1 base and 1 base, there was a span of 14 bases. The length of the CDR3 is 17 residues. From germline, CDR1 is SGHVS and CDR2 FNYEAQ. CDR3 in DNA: TGTGCCAGCAGCTTAGGGCCCCTAGCTGGGTCCTACAATGAGCAGTTCTTC. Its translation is CASSLGPLAGSYNEQFF.

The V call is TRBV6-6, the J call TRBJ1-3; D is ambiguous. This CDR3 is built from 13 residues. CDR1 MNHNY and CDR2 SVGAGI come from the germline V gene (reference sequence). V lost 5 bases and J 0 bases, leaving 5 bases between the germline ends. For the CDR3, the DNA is TGTGCCAGCAGTACCGGCTCTGGAAACACCATATATTTT. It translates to CASSTGSGNTIYF.

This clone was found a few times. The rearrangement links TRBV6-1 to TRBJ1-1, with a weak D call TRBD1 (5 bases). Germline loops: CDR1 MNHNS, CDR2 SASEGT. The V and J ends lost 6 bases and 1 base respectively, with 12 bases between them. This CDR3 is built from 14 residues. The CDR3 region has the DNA TGTGCCAGCAGCACGACAGAATCGAACACTGAAGCTTTCTTT. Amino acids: CASSTTESNTEAFF.

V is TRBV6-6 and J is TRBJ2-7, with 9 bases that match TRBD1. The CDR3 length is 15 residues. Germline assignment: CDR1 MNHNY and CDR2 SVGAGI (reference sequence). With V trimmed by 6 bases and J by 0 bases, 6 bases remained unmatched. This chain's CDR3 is CASRTGTGSSYEQYF. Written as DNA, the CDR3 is TGTGCCAGCAGAACCGGGACAGGGAGCTCCTACGAGCAGTACTTC.

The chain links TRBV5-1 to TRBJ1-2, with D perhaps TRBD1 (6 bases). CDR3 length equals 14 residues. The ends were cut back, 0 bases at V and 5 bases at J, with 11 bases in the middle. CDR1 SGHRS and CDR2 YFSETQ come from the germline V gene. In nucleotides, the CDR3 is TGCGCCAGCAGCTTGGTCCCAGGGGAGTATGGCTACACCTTC. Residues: CASSLVPGEYGYTF.

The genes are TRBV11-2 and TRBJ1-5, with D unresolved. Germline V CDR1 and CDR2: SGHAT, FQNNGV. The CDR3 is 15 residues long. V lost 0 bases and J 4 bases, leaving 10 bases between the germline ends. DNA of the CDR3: TGTGCCAGCAGCTTAGACCCCCGAGGGAATCAGCCCCAGCATTTT. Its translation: CASSLDPRGNQPQHF.

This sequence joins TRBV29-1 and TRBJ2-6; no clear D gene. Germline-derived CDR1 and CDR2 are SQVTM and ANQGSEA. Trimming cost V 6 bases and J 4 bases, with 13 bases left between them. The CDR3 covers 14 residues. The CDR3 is CSVYMKAGANVLTF. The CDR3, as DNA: TGCAGCGTCTATATGAAGGCCGGGGCCAACGTCCTGACTTTC.

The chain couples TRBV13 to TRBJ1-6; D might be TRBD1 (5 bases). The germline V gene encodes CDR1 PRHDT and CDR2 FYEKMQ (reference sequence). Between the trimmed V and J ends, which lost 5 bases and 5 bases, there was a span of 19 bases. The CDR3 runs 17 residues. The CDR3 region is CASSRTGTLRDNSPLHF. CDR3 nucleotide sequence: TGTGCCAGCAGCCGGACCGGGACCCTTCGTGATAATTCACCCCTCCACTTT.

CDR3 in DNA: TGTGCCAGCAGCTTAGAACTAGGGGATGAGCAGTTCTTC. This translates into CASSLELGDEQFF. The chain recombines TRBV11-3 with TRBJ2-1; D may correspond to TRBD1 or TRBD2 (5 bases each). Germline V gene lookup returns CDR1 SGHNT and CDR2 YENEEA. The CDR3 is 13 residues long. Trimming cost V 0 bases and J 8 bases, with 8 bases left between them.

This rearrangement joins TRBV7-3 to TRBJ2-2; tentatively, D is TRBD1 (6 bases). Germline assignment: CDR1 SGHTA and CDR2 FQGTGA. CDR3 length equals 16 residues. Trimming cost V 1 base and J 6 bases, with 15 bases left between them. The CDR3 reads CASSLRGSRGPGELFF. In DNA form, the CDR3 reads TGTGCCAGCAGCTTAAGGGGGAGCAGGGGCCCCGGGGAGCTGTTTTTT.

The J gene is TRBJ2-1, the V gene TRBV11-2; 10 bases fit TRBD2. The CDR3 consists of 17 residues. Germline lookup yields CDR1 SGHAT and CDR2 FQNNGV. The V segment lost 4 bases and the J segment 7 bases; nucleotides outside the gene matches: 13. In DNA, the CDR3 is TGTGCCAGCAGCTCCTTCTCCGGGACTAGCGTTACGAATGAGCAGTTCTTC. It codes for CASSSFSGTSVTNEQFF.

CDR3 sequence: CASSQGRGQTFF. The CDR3 DNA reads as TGTGCCAGCAGTCAGGGGAGAGGACAAACTTTCTTT. V usage is TRBV28 and J usage is TRBJ1-1; maybe TRBD1 (6 bases). Trimming cost V 5 bases and J 12 bases, with 16 bases left between them. This CDR3 spans 12 amino acids. CDR1 is MDHEN and CDR2 is SYDVKM in the germline V gene.

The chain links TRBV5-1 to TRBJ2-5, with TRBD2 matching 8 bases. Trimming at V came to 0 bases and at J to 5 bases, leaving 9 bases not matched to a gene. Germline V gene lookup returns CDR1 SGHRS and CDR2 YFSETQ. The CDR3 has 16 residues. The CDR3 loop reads CASSLDGTSKLETQYF. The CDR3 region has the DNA TGCGCCAGCAGCTTGGACGGGACTAGTAAACTTGAGACCCAGTACTTC.

The CDR3 loop is CASSPRLAGERYNEQFF. Written as DNA, the CDR3 is TGTGCCAGCAGCCCACGACTAGCGGGGGAGAGGTACAATGAGCAGTTCTTC. The chain carries TRBV7-6 and TRBJ2-1; 12 bases agree with TRBD2. V dropped 5 bases and J dropped 4; count of bases not matched to a gene: 9. There are 17 residues in the CDR3. Per the germline V gene, CDR1 is SGHVS and CDR2 is FNYEAQ.

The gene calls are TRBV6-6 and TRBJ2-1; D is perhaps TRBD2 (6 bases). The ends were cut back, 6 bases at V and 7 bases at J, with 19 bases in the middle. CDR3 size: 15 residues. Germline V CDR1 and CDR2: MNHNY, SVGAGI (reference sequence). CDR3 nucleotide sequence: TGTGCCAGCAGACTAGGAGGGGCGGGCCCTAATGAGCAGTTCTTC. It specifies CASRLGGAGPNEQFF.

The CDR3 protein is CASTRDGIYEQYF. The CDR3 DNA is TGTGCCAGCACTCGGGACGGAATCTACGAGCAGTACTTC. This chain joins TRBV6-1 and TRBJ2-7; the D call may be TRBD1 or TRBD2 (5 bases each). Germline V CDR1 and CDR2: MNHNS, SASEGT. This CDR3 contains 13 residues. Trimming removed 7 bases from V and 3 bases from J, with 13 bases in between.

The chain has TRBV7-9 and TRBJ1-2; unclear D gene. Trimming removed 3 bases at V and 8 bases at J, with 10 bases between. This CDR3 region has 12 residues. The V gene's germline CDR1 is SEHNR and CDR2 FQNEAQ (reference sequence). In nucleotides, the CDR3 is TGTGCCAGCAGCTTCGACATCCCAGGCTACACCTTC. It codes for CASSFDIPGYTF.

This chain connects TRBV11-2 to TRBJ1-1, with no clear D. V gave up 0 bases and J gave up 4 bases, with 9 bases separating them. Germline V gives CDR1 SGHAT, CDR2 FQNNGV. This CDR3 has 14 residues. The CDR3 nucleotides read TGTGCCAGCAGCTTAGACTACAGCCCCACTGAAGCTTTCTTT. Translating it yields CASSLDYSPTEAFF. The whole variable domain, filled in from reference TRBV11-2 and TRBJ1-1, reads EAGVAQSPRYKIIEKRQSVAFWCNPISGHATLYWYQQILGQGPKLLIQFQNNGVVDDSQLPKDRFSAERLKGVDSTLKIQPAKLEDSAVYLCASSLDYSPTEAFFGQGTRLTVV.

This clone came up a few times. CDR3 in amino acids: CASSPSDPFKETQYF. DNA for the CDR3: TGTGCCAGCAGCCCGAGTGACCCATTTAAAGAGACCCAGTACTTC. The chain combines TRBV7-2 with TRBJ2-5; no clear D. Trimming removed 5 bases from V and 3 bases from J, with 16 bases in between. The CDR3 loop spans 15 amino acids. Germline values: CDR1 SGHTA, CDR2 FQGNSA. Full variable domain (rest looked up from reference TRBV7-2 and TRBJ2-5): GAGVSQSPSNKVTEKGKDVELRCDPISGHTALYWYRQSLGQGLEFLIYFQGNSAPDKSGLPSDRFSAERTGGSVSTLTIQRTQQEDSAVYLCASSPSDPFKETQYFGPGTRLLVL.

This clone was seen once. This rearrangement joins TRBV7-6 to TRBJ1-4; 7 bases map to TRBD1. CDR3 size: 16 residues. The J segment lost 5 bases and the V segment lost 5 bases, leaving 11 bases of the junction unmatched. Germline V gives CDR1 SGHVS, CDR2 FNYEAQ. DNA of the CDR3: TGTGCCAGCAGCAAAGGGTACAGGGGCCGAAATGAAAAACTGTTTTTT. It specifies CASSKGYRGRNEKLFF.

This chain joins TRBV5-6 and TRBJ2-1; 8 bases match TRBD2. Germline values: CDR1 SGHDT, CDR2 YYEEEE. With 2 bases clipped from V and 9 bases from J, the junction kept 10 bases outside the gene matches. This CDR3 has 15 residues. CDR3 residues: CASSFYLAGRGEQFF. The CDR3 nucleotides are TGTGCCAGCAGCTTCTATCTAGCGGGTAGAGGTGAGCAGTTCTTC.

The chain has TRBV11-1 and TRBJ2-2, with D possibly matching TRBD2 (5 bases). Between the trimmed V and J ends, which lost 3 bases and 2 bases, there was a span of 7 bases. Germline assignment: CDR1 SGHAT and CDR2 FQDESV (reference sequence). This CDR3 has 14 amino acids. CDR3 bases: TGTGCCAGCAGCTTCCTAGCAAACACCGGGGAGCTGTTTTTT. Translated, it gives CASSFLANTGELFF. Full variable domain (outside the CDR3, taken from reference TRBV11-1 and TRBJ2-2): EAEVAQSPRYKITEKSQAVAFWCDPISGHATLYWYRQILGQGPELLVQFQDESVVDDSQLPKDRFSAERLKGVDSTLKIQPAELGDSAMYLCASSFLANTGELFFGEGSRLTVL.

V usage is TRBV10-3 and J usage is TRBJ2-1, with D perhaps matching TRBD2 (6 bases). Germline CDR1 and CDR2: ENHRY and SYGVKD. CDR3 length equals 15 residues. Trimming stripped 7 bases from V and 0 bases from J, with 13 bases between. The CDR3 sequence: CAINSGQGSYNEQFF. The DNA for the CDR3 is TGTGCCATCAATAGCGGACAAGGCTCCTACAATGAGCAGTTCTTC.

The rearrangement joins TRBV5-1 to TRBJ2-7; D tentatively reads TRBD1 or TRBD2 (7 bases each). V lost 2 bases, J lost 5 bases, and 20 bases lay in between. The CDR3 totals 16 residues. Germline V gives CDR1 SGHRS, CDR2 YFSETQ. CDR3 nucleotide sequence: TGCGCCAGCAGCTTAGGGAGCGGGACAGTCCTTAACGAGCAGTACTTC. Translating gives CASSLGSGTVLNEQYF.

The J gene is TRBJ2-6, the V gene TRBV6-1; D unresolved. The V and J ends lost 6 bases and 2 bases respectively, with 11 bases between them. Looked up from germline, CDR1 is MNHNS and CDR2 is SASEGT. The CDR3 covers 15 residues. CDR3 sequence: CASSSITAGANVLTF. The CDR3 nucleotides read TGTGCCAGCAGCTCCATCACGGCTGGGGCCAACGTCCTGACTTTC.

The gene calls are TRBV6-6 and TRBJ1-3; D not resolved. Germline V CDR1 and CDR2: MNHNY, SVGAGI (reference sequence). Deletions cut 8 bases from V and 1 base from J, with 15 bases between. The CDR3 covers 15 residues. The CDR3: CASRAKSLSGNTIYF. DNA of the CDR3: TGTGCCAGCCGCGCCAAATCTCTATCTGGAAACACCATATATTTT.

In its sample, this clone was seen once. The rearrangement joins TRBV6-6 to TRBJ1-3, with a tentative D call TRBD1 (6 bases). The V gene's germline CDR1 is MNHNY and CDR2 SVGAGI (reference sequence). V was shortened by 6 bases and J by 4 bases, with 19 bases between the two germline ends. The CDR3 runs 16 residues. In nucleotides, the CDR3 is TGTGCCAGCAGCAAGGAAGGGGGGGCTAGGGGAAACACCATATATTTT. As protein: CASSKEGGARGNTIYF.